These 21 T cell receptor beta chains originate from one sample sequenced in a study of blood T cell repertoires in COVID-19. Using immunoSEQ multiplex PCR, the repertoire was profiled, and TCRdb retains in-frame clones only, with some absent. The sample consists of 150,000 to 200,000 clones, 89% of them appearing once. Sequencing was carried out using PBMCs or T cells enriched from blood (not recorded which). These receptors were taken from a young woman who had recovered from COVID-19.

V usage is TRBV4-2 and J usage is TRBJ2-2, with 15 positions matching TRBD2. This CDR3 is 19 amino acids long. Trimming cost V 0 bases and J 5 bases; bases outside gene matches: 7. Germline CDR1 and CDR2: LGHNA and YNFKEQ. The DNA of the CDR3 is TGTGCCAGCAGCCAAGATGGACTAGCGGGAGGGCCAAAAACCGGGGAGCTGTTTTTT. Its translation is CASSQDGLAGGPKTGELFF.

V gene TRBV5-6 combines with J gene TRBJ2-4, with 8 nucleotides matching TRBD1. This CDR3 spans 16 amino acids. CDR1 and CDR2 (germline): SGHDT, YYEEEE. Losses at the gene ends were 4 bases for V and 0 bases for J; bases not matched to a gene: 6. CDR3 amino acids: CASSLRTGLAKNIQYF. The CDR3 DNA sequence: TGTGCCAGCAGCCTCCGGACAGGGCTAGCCAAAAACATTCAGTACTTC.

The chain has TRBV5-4 and TRBJ2-1, with D perhaps matching TRBD2 (6 bases). This CDR3 has 14 residues. Trimming removed 0 bases from V and 8 bases from J, with 12 bases in between. From germline, CDR1 is SGHNT and CDR2 YYREEE (reference sequence). The CDR3 loop reads CASSLAFREHEQFF. The CDR3 DNA follows: TGTGCCAGCAGCTTGGCATTTCGGGAGCATGAGCAGTTCTTC.

The CDR3: CAWSGAAQETQYF. The CDR3 DNA is TGTGCCTGGAGCGGAGCGGCCCAAGAGACCCAGTACTTC. The genes are TRBV30 and TRBJ2-5; the D gene is possibly TRBD2 (5 bases). Germline V gene sequence: CDR1 GTSNPN, CDR2 SVGIG (reference sequence). CDR3 length: 13 residues. Trimming pared 3 bases from V and 1 base from J, leaving 9 bases between.

The V gene is TRBV11-2, the J gene TRBJ1-2; no firm D call. With 1 base removed from V and 4 bases from J, the gap between germline ends came to 7 bases. CDR3 length equals 13 residues. Germline V gives CDR1 SGHAT, CDR2 FQNNGV. The chain's CDR3 is CASSLGQIYGYTF. CDR3 bases: TGTGCCAGCAGCTTAGGACAAATCTATGGCTACACCTTC.

V and J are TRBV7-9 and TRBJ2-7; TRBD1 matches at 7 bases. There are 17 residues in the CDR3. With 2 bases clipped from V and 4 bases from J, the junction kept 14 bases outside the gene matches. Germline V gives CDR1 SEHNR, CDR2 FQNEAQ (reference sequence). DNA of the CDR3: TGTGCCAGCAGCTTATCCCGACCAGGGGGAACGCGATACGAGCAGTACTTC. This sequence encodes CASSLSRPGGTRYEQYF.

The chain is built from TRBV7-8 and TRBJ2-7; TRBD2 matches at 11 bases. Losses at the gene ends were 5 bases for V and 2 bases for J; bases not matched to a gene: 5. The CDR3 length is 15 residues. Germline-derived CDR1 and CDR2 are SGHVS and FQNEAQ. CDR3 sequence: CASSKGLAVTYEQYF. CDR3 nucleotides: TGTGCCAGCAGCAAGGGACTAGCGGTGACCTACGAGCAGTACTTC.

The chain is built from TRBV3-1 (or the pseudogene TRBV3-2) and TRBJ2-7; 10 positions agree with TRBD1. Germline assignment: CDR1 LGHDT and CDR2 YNNKEL (reference sequence). V dropped 4 bases and J dropped 3; count of bases not matched to a gene: 6. The CDR3 loop spans 15 amino acids. The CDR3 protein is CASSRGTGVNYEQYF. In DNA, the CDR3 is TGTGCCAGCAGCCGCGGGACAGGGGTAAACTACGAGCAGTACTTC.

The rearrangement uses TRBV18 and TRBJ1-1; D may be TRBD1 (5 bases). CDR1 and CDR2 from the germline V gene are KGHSH and LQKENI. Trimming removed 2 bases at V and 0 bases at J, with 7 bases between. The CDR3 runs 14 residues. The CDR3 loop reads CASSPTTVNTEAFF. DNA of the CDR3: TGTGCCAGCTCACCAACGACAGTGAACACTGAAGCTTTCTTT.

J is TRBJ2-7 and V is TRBV15, with 8 bases identical to TRBD2. CDR3 length: 16 amino acids. CDR1 LNHNV and CDR2 YYDKDF come from the germline V gene (reference sequence). The J segment lost 3 bases and the V segment lost 0 bases, leaving 7 bases of the junction unmatched. The DNA for the CDR3 is TGTGCCACCAGCAGAGATGCGTTTAGCGGGAACTACGAGCAGTACTTC. Protein product: CATSRDAFSGNYEQYF.

The J gene is TRBJ2-7, the V gene TRBV7-2; the match to TRBD2 covers 9 bases. V lost 2 bases and J lost 5; bases outside the gene matches: 16. The V gene's germline CDR1 is SGHTA and CDR2 FQGNSA. This CDR3 region has 18 residues. The CDR3 here is CASSLNPSGTLKEDEQYF. CDR3 DNA sequence: TGTGCCAGCAGCTTAAATCCTAGCGGGACCCTAAAGGAGGACGAGCAGTACTTC.

The chain links TRBV3-1 (or the pseudogene TRBV3-2) to TRBJ2-1; TRBD2 aligns across 13 bases. V was clipped by 3 bases and J by 6 bases; unmatched bases: 8. Germline CDR1 and CDR2: LGHDT and YNNKEL (reference sequence). This CDR3 region has 17 residues. The DNA for the CDR3 is TGTGCCAGCAGCCAGGCGGGGGGGACTAGCGGGACCAATGAGCAGTTCTTC. This encodes CASSQAGGTSGTNEQFF.

The rearrangement uses TRBV28 and TRBJ2-3, with 10 bases lining up with TRBD2. Germline CDR1 reads MDHEN; CDR2 reads SYDVKM. V gave up 4 bases and J gave up 0 bases; unmatched junction bases: 10. The CDR3 totals 18 residues. The CDR3 DNA reads as TGTGCCAGCAGTTCTCCCGGACTAGCGGTATCTAGCACAGATACGCAGTATTTT. Amino acid sequence: CASSSPGLAVSSTDTQYF.

This clone has a handful of counts. The chain couples TRBV5-1 to TRBJ2-7, with D possibly TRBD2 on 6 matching bases. Germline V gene sequence: CDR1 SGHRS, CDR2 YFSETQ. V was trimmed by 0 bases and J by 4 bases, leaving 17 bases between them. The CDR3 length is 16 residues. In nucleotides, the CDR3 is TGCGCCAGCAGCTTGGCCGGTAATAGCGGCTTATACGAGCAGTACTTC. Protein product: CASSLAGNSGLYEQYF.

The chain is built from TRBV28 and TRBJ2-2; 7 bases agree with TRBD1. The CDR3 loop spans 15 amino acids. Germline-derived CDR1 and CDR2 are MDHEN and SYDVKM. V shed 7 bases and J 3 bases; nucleotides not matched to a gene: 8. CDR3 region: CASTLDRSDTGELFF. CDR3 DNA sequence: TGTGCCAGCACCTTGGACAGGTCTGACACCGGGGAGCTGTTTTTT.

About this clone: A junction end diverges from the germline sequence, so it may reflect a read error. The chain uses TRBV6-1 and TRBJ2-7; 7 bases are a match to TRBD2. CDR1 MNHNS and CDR2 SASEGT come from the germline V gene. The CDR3 has 14 amino acids. CDR3 DNA: TGTGCCAGCAGTGAAAGCGGGGTCGGGCTCAGCTACCTCTTC. It codes for CASSESGVGLSYLF.

The chain is built from TRBV19 and TRBJ2-1; 12 positions agree with TRBD2. The germline V gene encodes CDR1 LNHDA and CDR2 SQIVND (reference sequence). The CDR3 has 15 amino acids. The V gene end was trimmed by 6 bases and the J gene end by 7 bases; junction bases not matched to a gene: 7. CDR3 residues: CASRLAGGPLNEQFF. CDR3 DNA: TGTGCCAGTAGGCTAGCGGGAGGGCCTTTGAATGAGCAGTTCTTC.

The chain joins TRBV25-1 to TRBJ2-2, with D possibly matching TRBD1 (6 bases). This CDR3 spans 13 amino acids. The germline V gene encodes CDR1 MGHDK and CDR2 SYGVNS. V gave up 6 bases and J gave up 7 bases, with 12 bases separating them. In DNA, the CDR3 is TGTGCCAGCAGGAGGGGGAGCTACGGGGAGCTGTTTTTT. This gives the protein CASRRGSYGELFF.

This clone was detected only once. The V gene is TRBV3-1 (or the pseudogene TRBV3-2), the J gene TRBJ2-1, with TRBD2 matching 10 bases. Germline V CDR1 and CDR2: LGHDT, YNNKEL (reference sequence). The ends lost 3 bases at V and 10 bases at J; junction bases unmatched: 15. CDR3 length: 17 amino acids. CDR3 residues: CASSHPLPGLAEEEQFF. The CDR3 DNA reads TGTGCCAGCAGCCACCCACTCCCCGGACTAGCGGAGGAAGAGCAGTTCTTC.

The V gene is TRBV28, the J gene TRBJ2-7; D is perhaps TRBD1 (5 bases). Trimming removed 7 bases at V and 3 bases at J, with 25 bases between. Germline V CDR1 and CDR2: MDHEN, SYDVKM. The CDR3 runs 17 residues. The CDR3 is CASTAVARQTFHYEQYF. The CDR3 DNA reads as TGTGCCAGCACCGCCGTAGCCCGACAGACCTTCCACTACGAGCAGTACTTC.

J is TRBJ1-2 and V is TRBV7-2; 8 positions agree with TRBD1. The trim removed 7 bases at V and 14 bases at J, leaving 9 bases unmatched. The CDR3 loop spans 11 amino acids. Per the germline V gene, CDR1 is SGHTA and CDR2 is FQGNSA. In DNA form, the CDR3 reads TGTGCCAGCACCGATAGCAGGGGGCTGACCTTC. Protein: CASTDSRGLTF.